The subject of this entry is one T cell receptor (beta chain). V lost 3 bases to trimming and J lost 1 base, with 13 bases between them. The CDR3 covers 15 residues. Germline values: CDR1 MDHEN, CDR2 SYDVKM. Original processing notes: Reference gene primer amplification in the assay estimated nucleated cell counts. Profiled with immunoSEQ multiplex PCR; TCRdb holds only in-frame clones, not every one. The V and J calls and clone size come from that table; D and trimming were worked out from the DNA. Here the sample spans approximately 200,000 clones, roughly 84% being singletons. The entry originates in a study of blood T cell repertoires in COVID-19. Across the study: Whether acute or convalescent, the COVID-19 samples came from the United States, Italy and Spain. PBMCs, B-cell-depleted T cells, or T cells provided the cDNA or gDNA that made up the material.

Sequencing was performed on peripheral blood. The sequence was collected from a woman aged 45 to 65 with acute or convalescent COVID-19. This rearrangement joins TRBV28 to TRBJ2-7; D remains ambiguous. The CDR3 nucleotides read TGTGCCAGCAGTTTGGGTAACAGCAAATCCTACGAGCAGTACTTC. Protein product: CASSLGNSKSYEQYF.